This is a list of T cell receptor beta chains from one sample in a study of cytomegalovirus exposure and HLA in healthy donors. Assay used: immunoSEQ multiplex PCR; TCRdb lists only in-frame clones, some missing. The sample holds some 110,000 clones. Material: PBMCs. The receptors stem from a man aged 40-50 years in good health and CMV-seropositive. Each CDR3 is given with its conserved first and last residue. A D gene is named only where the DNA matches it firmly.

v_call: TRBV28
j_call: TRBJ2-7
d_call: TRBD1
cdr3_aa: CASSLFPRDRQYF
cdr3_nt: TGTGCCAGCAGTTTGTTTCCCAGGGACAGGCAGTACTTC

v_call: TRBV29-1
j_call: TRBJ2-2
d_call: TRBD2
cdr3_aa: CSVVVPGTSGRAGTGELFF
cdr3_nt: TGCAGCGTTGTAGTCCCCGGGACTAGCGGGAGGGCCGGGACCGGGGAGCTGTTTTTT

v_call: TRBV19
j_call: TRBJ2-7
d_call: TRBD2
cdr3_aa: CASSPSGPYEQYF
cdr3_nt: TGTGCCAGTAGCCCTAGCGGCCCCTACGAGCAGTACTTC

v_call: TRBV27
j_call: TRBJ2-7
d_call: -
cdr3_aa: CASSFERTIGHEQYF
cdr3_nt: TGTGCCAGCAGTTTTGAGAGGACAATCGGGCACGAGCAGTACTTC

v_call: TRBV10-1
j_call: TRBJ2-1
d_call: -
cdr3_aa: CASSESETRRTYNEQFF
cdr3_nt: TGCGCCAGCAGTGAGTCTGAGACTCGAAGAACCTACAATGAGCAGTTCTTC

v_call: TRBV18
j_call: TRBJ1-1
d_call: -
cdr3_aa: CASSPLFQRLPGDTEAFF
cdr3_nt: TGTGCCAGCTCACCACTTTTTCAAAGACTCCCCGGGGACACTGAAGCTTTCTTT

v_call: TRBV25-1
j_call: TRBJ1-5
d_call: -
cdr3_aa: CASSGHRVNQPQHF
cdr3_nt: TGTGCCAGCAGTGGACACAGGGTAAATCAGCCCCAGCATTTT

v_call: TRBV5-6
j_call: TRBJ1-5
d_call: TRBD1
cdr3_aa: CASSLAGGSNQPQHF
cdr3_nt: TGTGCCAGCAGCTTAGCAGGGGGCAGTAATCAGCCCCAGCATTTT

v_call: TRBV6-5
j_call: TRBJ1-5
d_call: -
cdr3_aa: CASRQNSNNQPQHF
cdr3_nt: TGTGCCAGCAGGCAAAACAGTAACAATCAGCCCCAGCATTTT

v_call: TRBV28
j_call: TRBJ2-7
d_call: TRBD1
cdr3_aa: CASRRAGGFHEQYF
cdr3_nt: TGTGCCAGCAGAAGAGCAGGGGGATTCCACGAGCAGTACTTC

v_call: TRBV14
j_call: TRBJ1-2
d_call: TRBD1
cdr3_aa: CASSQDNGQAAEGYTF
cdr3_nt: TGTGCCAGCAGCCAAGATAACGGACAGGCTGCGGAGGGCTACACCTTC

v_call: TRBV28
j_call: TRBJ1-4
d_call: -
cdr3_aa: CASSLTRGEDEKLFF
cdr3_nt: TGTGCCAGCAGTCTAACGCGGGGGGAGGATGAAAAACTGTTTTTT

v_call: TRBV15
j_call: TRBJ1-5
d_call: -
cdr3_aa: CATSRVEGPQHF
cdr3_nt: TGTGCCACCAGCAGAGTTGAGGGGCCCCAGCATTTT

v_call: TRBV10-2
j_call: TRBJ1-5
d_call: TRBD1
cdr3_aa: CASRPGTGDSNQPQHF
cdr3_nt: TGCGCCAGCAGACCCGGGACAGGCGATAGCAATCAGCCCCAGCATTTT

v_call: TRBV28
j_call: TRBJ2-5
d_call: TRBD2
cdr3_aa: CASSFRASGRRAQYF
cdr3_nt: TGTGCCAGCAGTTTTAGGGCTAGCGGGAGGAGAGCCCAGTACTTC

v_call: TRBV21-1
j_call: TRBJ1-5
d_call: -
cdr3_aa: CASTNPGELSNQPQHF
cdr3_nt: TGTGCCAGCACGAATCCAGGTGAGTTAAGCAATCAGCCCCAGCATTTT

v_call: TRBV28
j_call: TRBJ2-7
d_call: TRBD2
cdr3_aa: CASSLHRSGGYEQYF
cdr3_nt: TGTGCCAGCAGTTTACACCGATCGGGGGGCTACGAGCAGTACTTC

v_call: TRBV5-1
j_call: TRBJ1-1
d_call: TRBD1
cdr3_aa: CASSDTGVGTEAFF
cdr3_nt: TGCGCCAGCAGCGACACAGGGGTGGGAACTGAAGCTTTCTTT

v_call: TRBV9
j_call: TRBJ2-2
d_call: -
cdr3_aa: CASVEGAGTGELFF
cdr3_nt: TGTGCCAGCGTCGAGGGAGCAGGCACCGGGGAGCTGTTTTTT

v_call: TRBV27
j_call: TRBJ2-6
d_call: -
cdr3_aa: CASSLSVYSSGANVLTF
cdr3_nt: TGTGCCAGCAGTTTATCCGTGTATAGCTCTGGGGCCAACGTCCTGACTTTC

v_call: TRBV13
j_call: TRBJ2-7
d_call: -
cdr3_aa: CASSSGKSYEQYF
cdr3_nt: TGTGCCAGCAGCTCAGGAAAGAGTTACGAGCAGTACTTC

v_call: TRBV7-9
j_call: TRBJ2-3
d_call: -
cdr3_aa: CASSPDVLKRGTDTQYF
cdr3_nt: TGTGCCAGCAGCCCGGATGTCTTAAAGCGGGGCACAGATACGCAGTATTTT

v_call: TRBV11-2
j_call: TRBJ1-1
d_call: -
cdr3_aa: CASSLGVTEAFF
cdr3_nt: TGTGCCAGCAGCTTAGGAGTCACTGAAGCTTTCTTT

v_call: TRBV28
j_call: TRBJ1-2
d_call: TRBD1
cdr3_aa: CASSFGQGDYGYTF
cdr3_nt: TGTGCCAGCAGTTTCGGACAGGGGGACTATGGCTACACCTTC

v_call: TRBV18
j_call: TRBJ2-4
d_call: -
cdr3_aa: CASSPPPGSPAKNIQYF
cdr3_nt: TGTGCCAGCTCACCCCCCCCAGGGTCTCCGGCCAAAAACATTCAGTACTTC

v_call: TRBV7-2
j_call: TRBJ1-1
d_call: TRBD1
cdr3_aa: CASSLVGQGATEAFF
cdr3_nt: TGTGCCAGCAGCTTAGTGGGACAGGGGGCCACTGAAGCTTTCTTT